The subject of this entry is one TCR beta chain. Its antigen remains unknown. These data come from a study of beta chain features in type 1 diabetes. Findings of the study overall: Type 1 diabetes patients had TCRB CDR3s that were shorter (moderately but significantly so) in all four CD4+ subsets. TCRB repertoires of naive, central memory and Treg cells appeared more similar among patients than among healthy donors.

Researchers reported sorting CD4+ naive, central memory, regulatory and stem cell-like memory cells via CD45RO/CCR7/CD25/CD127/CD95/CD27. CDR1 SGHTA and CDR2 FQGTGA come from the germline V gene. The length of the CDR3 is 14 residues. Trimming took 5 bases from V and 2 from J, leaving 11 bases between them. Reverse transcription of all isolated RNA meant that expressed TCRB transcripts were sequenced. Sequencing used immunoSEQ multiplex PCR; TCRdb keeps in-frame clones, though not all of them. Of more than 250,000 clones in the sample, roughly 24% were seen once. The clonotype originates from a woman aged 25 to 39 with type 1 diabetes. The material sequenced was naive CD4+ T cells from blood. This chain links TRBV7-3 with TRBJ2-3; no clear D gene. The CDR3: CASSGSPHTDTQYF. CDR3 coding DNA: TGTGCCAGCAGCGGTAGTCCCCACACAGATACGCAGTATTTT.